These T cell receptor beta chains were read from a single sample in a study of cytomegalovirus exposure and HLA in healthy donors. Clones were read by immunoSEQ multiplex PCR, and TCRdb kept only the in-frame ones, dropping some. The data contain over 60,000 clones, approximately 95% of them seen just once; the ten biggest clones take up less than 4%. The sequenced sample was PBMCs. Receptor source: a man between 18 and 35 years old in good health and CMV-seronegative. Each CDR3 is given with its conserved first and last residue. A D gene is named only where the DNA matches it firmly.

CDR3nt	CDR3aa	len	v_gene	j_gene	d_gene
TGTGCCAGCAGCCCCTCTAGCGGGGGGGGCTACGAGCAGTACTTC	CASSPSSGGGYEQYF	15	TRBV7-2	TRBJ2-7	TRBD2
TGTGCCAGCAGTCAAACCGGGACAGGGAAAAATGAGCAGTTCTTC	CASSQTGTGKNEQFF	15	TRBV28	TRBJ2-1	TRBD1
TGTGCCAGCAGCGTAGAAAAGGCCATCGGCGGCTCTGGGGCCAACGTCCTGACTTTC	CASSVEKAIGGSGANVLTF	19	TRBV9	TRBJ2-6	-
TGTGCCAGCAGCGCCACCGGGACAGCCTCCTACGAGCAGTACTTC	CASSATGTASYEQYF	15	TRBV13	TRBJ2-7	TRBD1
TGTGCCAGCGCACCAAGAGAAAAGGGGGCTCGTTCCAACAATGAGCAGTTCTTC	CASAPREKGARSNNEQFF	18	TRBV14	TRBJ2-1	TRBD1
TGTGCCAGCAGCCTCAGCTCGTACAGGGATGGCTACACCTTC	CASSLSSYRDGYTF	14	TRBV13	TRBJ1-2	-
TGTGCCAGCAGCTCCTGGACAGGACAAGCTTTCTTT	CASSSWTGQAFF	12	TRBV11-1	TRBJ1-1	TRBD1
TGTGCCAGCAGTTTGCGGCGTGATCAGCCCCAGCATTTT	CASSLRRDQPQHF	13	TRBV27	TRBJ1-5	-
TGTGCCTGGAGTGGGACGGGACTAGCGCTTTACGAGCAGTACTTC	CAWSGTGLALYEQYF	15	TRBV30	TRBJ2-7	TRBD2
TGTGCCAGCAGCTTAGCGGTAAGGGGGTTGCGCAATCAGCCCCAGCATTTT	CASSLAVRGLRNQPQHF	17	TRBV7-3	TRBJ1-5	-
TGTGCCAGCAGTGCCCACCCTACCGCCTCCGGGACAGGCAGCACAGATACGCAGTATTTT	CASSAHPTASGTGSTDTQYF	20	TRBV6-1	TRBJ2-3	TRBD1
TGTGCCAGCAGCCAAATTCTGGGCGGAAACACCATATATTTT	CASSQILGGNTIYF	14	TRBV7-2	TRBJ1-3	-